The present TCR beta chain was sequenced within a study of cytomegalovirus exposure and HLA in healthy donors (dated by TCRdb to about 2017). Looking at the study overall: An earlier analysis of some 500 of the donors reported 250 to 300 Gb of sequence data and more than 90 million unique TCR beta sequences from about 179 million T cells. Roughly 320 gigabases of sequencing data and roughly 80 million unique TCR sequences made up an early release that covered approximately 650 HLA-typed donors. Of the roughly 400 genotyped donors, approximately 82% fell in the genetic ancestry cluster associated with self-reported Caucasian donors. The study aimed to test whether signatures of past pathogen exposure could be identified by cataloging public T cell receptors. Using immunosequencing, the study profiled T cell repertoires from 550 to 750 subjects and related those repertoires to cytomegalovirus serostatus. In addition to the first cohort of around 670 subjects, a separate validation cohort of 130 or so different subjects was used. To predict cytomegalovirus infection status, the study brought together high-throughput TCR immunosequencing, statistical association of individual TCRs with disease status, and machine learning. A later analysis re-examined previously published TCR beta repertoires from about 700 donors and added high-resolution HLA genotyping to investigate patterns of TCR occurrence. The later analysis used no new phenotypic data to find candidate immune exposures, relying instead on TCR beta sequences and their occurrence across donors. To decide whether each TCR beta V gene segment behaved as functional or pseudogenic, an earlier analysis of some 600 of the donors relied on high-throughput TCR beta sequencing. Donor age, sex, ethnicity and CMV serostatus were collected together with the repertoire data. In a later genetic analysis, genome-wide SNP genotypes for about three fifths of the roughly 670 donors were used, and that subset was treated as a discovery cohort. Every repertoire in the discovery cohort had been generated on one and the same sequencing platform. HLA typing included class I and class II loci at four-digit resolution. The number of typed donors differed by locus: about 629-630 for A, B, C, DRB1 and DQB1; roughly 510 for DQA1; 606 for DPA1; and around 450 for DPB1. Four to six DR-DQ haplotypes were handled as single units for association and clustering, since linkage in the cohort was strong. Across approximately 400 genotyped donors of the cohort, an average of roughly 250,000 unique TCR beta nucleotide sequences per donor were sequenced, and around 20% of those sequences were non-productive. Study-wide findings and limitations: When HLA alleles, especially DR and DQ, strongly co-occurred, attributing TCR associations to individual alleles was difficult. In the study, about 150 TCR beta chains were listed as associated with cytomegalovirus. The 87-base-pair reads could not distinguish some IMGT-functional V segments, including TRBV6-2 and TRBV6-3, so those segments were excluded. While some public TCRs were present in many individuals, most TCR sequences turned up only very rarely across donors. An association between a missense DCLRE1C variant and V-gene and J-gene trimming of TCR beta chains was found in a later genetic analysis and replicated in an independent cohort. The presence/absence analyses assumed that sequencing depth was roughly uniform across donors, and that assumption may not be true. In an earlier analysis of 587 of the donors, most TCR beta V segments appeared in productive rearrangements about 87% or about 30% of the time, broadly matching IMGT annotations. A few of the identified cytomegalovirus-associated TCR beta chains were confirmed in vitro to be specific for cytomegalovirus antigens. A further reported finding was that TCR beta sequences accurately predicted the HLA-A and HLA-B alleles for most subjects in the first cohort. Linkage disequilibrium might explain the correlated functional status among segregating V segments, but an unknown experimental factor could not be ruled out. A cluster of highly shared sequence variants was judged likely to represent a technical artifact of the sequencing pipeline. HLA typing was unavailable for some donors at each locus, so association tests used only the typed subset. In this cohort, only TCR beta chains were sequenced, and detectable features were limited by the absence of alpha or paired-chain data. Because counts were too low, 15 to 20 rarely observed V segments, including chromosome 9 orphons, were excluded from the earlier analysis of roughly 580 of the donors. Immune exposure information for the cohort was limited to CMV serostatus. According to a later analysis, TCR association rates differed among HLA loci, with DRB1 alleles showing the most associated TCRs and HLA-C alleles showing the fewest. In a later analysis, HLA-associated TCR beta chains showed more clonal expansion and lower generation probabilities than non-associated chains that were equally common. The authors suggested that the approach could potentially be extended to other disease states and immunological phenotypes. In a later analysis, several top co-occurrence clusters were reported to appear linked to parvovirus B19, influenza, CMV and Epstein-Barr virus. A later analysis found that most CMV-associated TCR beta chains appeared HLA-restricted, with HLA associations seemingly driven largely by CMV exposure. Compared with the approximately 720-donor mean, donors in an Asian-associated ancestry cluster had fewer N-insertions in productive TCRs, according to a later genetic analysis. A later analysis associated 16,951 TCR beta sequences with specific HLA alleles at a false discovery rate of 0.05. The classifier was reported to diagnose cytomegalovirus status with high specificity and sensitivity in both the original and validation cohorts.

Compared with germline, V lacks 4 bases and J lacks 5 bases; bases without a gene match: 3. From cysteine to phenylalanine, the CDR3 is 13 amino acids long. The read is trimmed to its CDR3 DNA, 39 bases read in frame from base 1. The germline V gene encodes CDR1 SGDLS and CDR2 YYNGEE. The cohort comprised several hundred healthy bone marrow donors. Cohort members were all nominally healthy when sampled, although unrecorded immune exposures were likely present. The donor was CMV seronegative and was included in the group of several hundred seronegative cohort members. Every donor gave a peripheral blood sample, and the peripheral blood mononuclear cells from that sample were used for TCR beta sequencing. Genomic DNA was extracted from the blood cell samples with the Qiagen DNeasy Blood Extraction Kit. The receptor library was made with the immunoSEQ multiplex PCR assay. For the multiplex PCR, a mixture combining 60 forward primers for TCR Vbeta segments and 13 reverse primers for TCR Jbeta segments was used. The CDR3 region of rearranged TCR beta genes was amplified from genomic DNA by a multiplex PCR assay. On the Illumina HiSeq System, the amplified TCR beta libraries were sequenced as 87-base-pair reads. The published analysis was carried out like this. In a later analysis, around 80 million unique TCR beta chains were counted across the 500 to 850 repertoires, and approximately 9.9 million of these chains were shared by at least two donors. A nearest-neighbor algorithm error-corrected the raw reads and collapsed the reads into unique sequences, merging closely related sequences to remove PCR and sequencing errors. Alignment of CDR3 sequences to IMGT reference sequences was used to assign V, D and J gene segments. For a sequence to be retained, at least a six-nucleotide match to both a V gene segment and a J gene segment was required. Rearrangements were classified as productive when the CDR3 lacked stop codons and remained in frame with V and J, and all other rearrangements were classified as non-productive. Following IMGT convention, CDR3 was defined as the stretch from the second conserved V-encoded cysteine up to the conserved J-encoded phenylalanine. In an earlier analysis of 500 to 650 of the donors, sequences lacking an unambiguous match to a single V gene segment were excluded. In an earlier analysis of 587 of the donors, V segments were called functional above 56.7% productive rearrangements and were called segregating when the between-donor standard deviation exceeded 5%. A statistical classification framework was built for diagnosing cytomegalovirus status from the catalog of TCR beta chain sequences. V and J gene assignment, in a later analysis, came from comparing TCR nucleotide sequences with IMGT/GENE-DB human TR gene sequences. The TCRdist pipeline was used in a later analysis to assign CDR3 sequences and most-parsimonious VDJ recombination scenarios. In a later analysis, each TCR beta chain was defined by its CDR3 amino acid sequence together with its V-gene family, and reads without a unique V-gene family were excluded. A later analysis removed 450 to 600 highly shared, low-generation-probability nucleotide sequences to deal with suspected cross-contamination and a sequencing artifact. A later analysis calculated a clonal expansion index for each public chain from normalized within-repertoire ranks of inferred template counts. Generation probabilities in a later analysis came from a VDJ recombination model fitted to out-of-frame rearrangements, and those results were checked against IGoR. In a later analysis, hypergeometric tests were used to score TCR-TCR, TCR-HLA and TCR-CMV co-occurrence, with a repertoire-size bias correction applied to TCR pairs. A later analysis estimated false discovery rates by permuting HLA or CMV assignments 20 times. In a later analysis, co-occurring TCRs were grouped using DBSCAN, and TCRdist sequence similarity was added for clustering within HLA-allele-positive subsets. Repertoires with fewer than 30,000 or more than 120,000 public chains were left out of co-occurrence clustering, as were a handful of repertoires with anomalous nucleotide sharing. TCRdb provides this immuneACCESS table in a form limited to in-frame rearrangements. Some clones are lacking; in checked studies, under half of them reflect an unresolved V gene, and why the rest are absent is not known. The V and J calls and clone size come from that table; D and trimming were worked out from the DNA. In this sample the table shows 75,000 to 95,000 clones, approximately 90% of which occur a single time. The ten largest clones represent 2.3% of the sample.

Worth noting for this clone: Its specific antigen is unknown. No base-level quality is on record; no much larger clone is a single base apart.

The sequenced sample was PBMCs. This TCR was recovered from a man between 18 and 35 years old in good health and CMV-seronegative. The chain uses TRBV9 and TRBJ1-3, with TRBD1 identical over 7 junction bases. The DNA sequence is given as TGTGCCAGCAGCCGGGACAGAAGAAACACCATATATTTT. This sequence encodes CASSRDRRNTIYF.